Shown below are 26 T cell receptor beta chains from a single sample sequenced in a study of graft-versus-host responses after intestinal transplantation. Clones were read by immunoSEQ multiplex PCR, and TCRdb kept only the in-frame ones, dropping some. The table shows 75,000 to 95,000 clones, with 90% to 95% occurring only once. The antigens these receptors bind are not known. The material was unstimulated CD8+ T cells sorted from spleen or lymph node cells, obtained before intestinal transplant. All receptors derive from a human donor who received an intestinal transplant.

The chain carries TRBV14 and TRBJ1-2, with D maybe TRBD1 (6 bases). This CDR3 has 12 amino acids. V lost 3 bases, J lost 9 bases, and 11 bases lay in between. Germline-derived CDR1 and CDR2 are SGHDN and FVKESK. The CDR3 reads CASSQTGLRYTF. The CDR3, as DNA: TGTGCCAGCAGCCAGACAGGTCTTCGCTACACCTTC. The full variable domain, with the rest looked up from reference TRBV14 and TRBJ1-2, is EAGVTQFPSHSVIEKGQTVTLRCDPISGHDNLYWYRRVMGKEIKFLLHFVKESKQDESGMPNNRFLAERTGGTYSTLKVQPAELEDSGVYFCASSQTGLRYTFGSGTRLTVV.

V gene TRBV19 combines with J gene TRBJ1-1; D not certain. This CDR3 spans 16 amino acids. V dropped 8 bases and J dropped 0 bases, with 19 bases sitting between them. Germline V gene sequence: CDR1 LNHDA, CDR2 SQIVND (reference sequence). CDR3 DNA sequence: TGTGCCAGTTCTATCGGGGTAGTCGCCTTGAACACTGAAGCTTTCTTT. This gives the protein CASSIGVVALNTEAFF.

This clone was observed a single time. The V and J genes are TRBV4-1 and TRBJ1-4; 7 nucleotides match TRBD1. V lost 6 bases, J lost 4 bases, and 11 bases stayed unmatched. The CDR3 consists of 16 residues. Germline V CDR1 and CDR2: MGHRA, YSYEKL. DNA for the CDR3: TGCGCCAGCAGACTCGGCACAGGGGATAGTAATGAAAAACTGTTTTTT. Encoded protein: CASRLGTGDSNEKLFF.

The chain employs TRBV7-9 and TRBJ1-2; TRBD1 matches at 9 bases. With 3 bases clipped from V and 1 base from J, the junction kept 0 bases outside the gene matches. This CDR3 is built from 14 residues. The germline V gene has CDR1 SEHNR and CDR2 FQNEAQ (reference sequence). For the CDR3, the DNA is TGTGCCAGCAGCTTGGGACAGGGTAACTATGGCTACACCTTC. Protein sequence: CASSLGQGNYGYTF.

The V gene is TRBV10-2, the J gene TRBJ1-1; maybe TRBD1 (6 bases). Germline V gives CDR1 WSHSY, CDR2 SAAADI. Trimming took 2 bases from V and 2 from J, leaving 15 bases between them. The CDR3 contains 16 residues. DNA for the CDR3: TGCGCCAGCAGTGAGGTCTTGGGGGCCCTAAACACTGAAGCTTTCTTT. Translation: CASSEVLGALNTEAFF.

The chain joins TRBV5-5 to TRBJ1-1, with TRBD1 as a possible D gene (5 bases). Trimming took 2 bases from V and 5 from J, leaving 16 bases between them. This CDR3 has 15 residues. Germline lookup yields CDR1 SGHKS and CDR2 YYEKEE (reference sequence). The CDR3 sequence: CASSLGSGGLTEAFF. CDR3 nucleotides: TGTGCCAGCAGCTTAGGGTCCGGGGGATTGACTGAAGCTTTCTTT. Complete variable domain (other parts from reference TRBV5-5 and TRBJ1-1): DAGVTQSPTHLIKTRGQQVTLRCSPISGHKSVSWYQQVLGQGPQFIFQYYEKEERGRGNFPDRFSARQFPNYSSELNVNALLLGDSALYLCASSLGSGGLTEAFFGQGTRLTVV.

This chain connects TRBV7-9 to TRBJ1-1, with a possible D match to TRBD1 (5 bases). V was clipped by 3 bases and J by 4 bases, with 9 bases between them. Germline V gene sequence: CDR1 SEHNR, CDR2 FQNEAQ (reference sequence). The CDR3 length is 13 residues. The CDR3 is CASSFGGITEAFF. Written as DNA, the CDR3 is TGTGCCAGCAGCTTCGGGGGAATCACTGAAGCTTTCTTT.

The chain recombines TRBV7-8 with TRBJ1-5; 7 bases align to TRBD1. This CDR3 contains 15 residues. V gave up 1 base and J gave up 7 bases; unmatched junction bases: 7. Germline CDR1 and CDR2: SGHVS and FQNEAQ. The CDR3 protein is CASSLVEGAGQPQHF. The CDR3 coding sequence is TGTGCCAGCAGCTTAGTAGAGGGGGCCGGCCAGCCCCAGCATTTT. The whole variable domain, filled in from reference TRBV7-8 and TRBJ1-5, reads GAGVSQSPRYKVAKRGQDVALRCDPISGHVSLFWYQQALGQGPEFLTYFQNEAQLDKSGLPSDRFFAERPEGSVSTLKIQRTQQEDSAVYLCASSLVEGAGQPQHFGDGTRLSIL.

The rearrangement links TRBV9 to TRBJ2-3; TRBD2 might be the D (5 bases). The CDR3 sequence is 14 residues long. Trimming left V 4 bases short and J 4 bases short, with 13 bases between. Germline V CDR1 and CDR2: SGDLS, YYNGEE. CDR3 DNA sequence: TGTGCCAGCAGCCCCTGGACCGGGGCAGATACGCAGTATTTT. Translation: CASSPWTGADTQYF.

V gene TRBV5-6 combines with J gene TRBJ2-5; D is undetermined. The V and J ends lost 0 bases and 5 bases respectively, with 11 bases between them. This CDR3 comprises 14 residues. In germline, CDR1 is SGHDT, CDR2 YYEEEE. The CDR3 is CASSLAQDRETQYF. In nucleotides, the CDR3 is TGTGCCAGCAGCTTGGCGCAGGATAGGGAGACCCAGTACTTC.

The J gene is TRBJ2-7, the V gene TRBV5-5; TRBD1 aligns across 9 bases. V was clipped by 3 bases and J by 4 bases; unmatched bases: 5. Germline V gene data show CDR1 as SGHKS and CDR2 as YYEKEE (reference sequence). This CDR3 contains 14 residues. The CDR3 DNA reads as TGTGCCAGCAGCTGGGGGACAGGGAGTTACGAGCAGTACTTC. Encoded protein: CASSWGTGSYEQYF.

The V gene is TRBV4-3, the J gene TRBJ2-6; D may be TRBD1 (5 bases). Trimming removed 4 bases at V and 1 base at J, with 20 bases between. The germline V gene encodes CDR1 LGHNA and CDR2 YSLEER. The length of the CDR3 is 19 residues. Here the CDR3 DNA reads TGCGCCAGCAGCCGGTCATCGGCAGGGAAAGTGTCTGGGGCCAACGTCCTGACTTTC. Its protein is CASSRSSAGKVSGANVLTF.

The chain employs TRBV7-2 and TRBJ2-5; the D gene is possibly TRBD2 (5 bases). The CDR3 is 15 residues long. Trimming pared 0 bases from V and 0 bases from J, leaving 8 bases between. CDR1 is SGHTA, CDR2 FQGNSA, per germline. The CDR3 is CASSLADSDQETQYF. CDR3 DNA sequence: TGTGCCAGCAGCTTAGCGGATAGCGACCAAGAGACCCAGTACTTC.

Worth noting for this clone: The sample carries other DNA sequences with the same CDR3. The chain links TRBV5-1 to TRBJ2-1, with 12 positions matching TRBD1. V lost 4 bases to trimming and J lost 7 bases; unmatched junction nucleotides: 3. This CDR3 is built from 14 residues. Looked up from germline, CDR1 is SGHRS and CDR2 is YFSETQ. The CDR3 sequence: CASSLGQGANEQFF. The CDR3 DNA reads TGCGCCAGCAGCCTGGGACAGGGGGCGAATGAGCAGTTCTTC.

The chain combines TRBV5-4 with TRBJ2-5, with a tentative D call TRBD1 (7 bases). Germline V gives CDR1 SGHNT, CDR2 YYREEE (reference sequence). This CDR3 has 15 residues. With 4 bases removed from V and 1 base from J, the gap between germline ends came to 14 bases. CDR3 in DNA: TGTGCCAGCAGCGGGGGGTGGGACAGCCAAGAGACCCAGTACTTC. Amino acid sequence: CASSGGWDSQETQYF.

This clone was seen once. The DNA for the CDR3 is TGTGCCAGCAGCGCGGTCTTGAACACTGAAGCTTTCTTT. Its protein product is CASSAVLNTEAFF. The chain uses TRBV5-4 and TRBJ1-1; D is unresolved. Looked up from germline, CDR1 is SGHNT and CDR2 is YYREEE (reference sequence). The CDR3 totals 13 residues. Trimming stripped 4 bases from V and 0 bases from J, with 7 bases between.

J is TRBJ2-1 and V is TRBV30; 8 nucleotides align to TRBD1. Germline loops: CDR1 GTSNPN, CDR2 SVGIG (reference sequence). J was trimmed by 6 bases and V by 7 bases; bases with no gene match: 8. This CDR3 has 13 residues. CDR3 amino acids: CASSAGTGNEQFF. DNA for the CDR3: TGTGCCTCAAGTGCCGGGACAGGCAATGAGCAGTTCTTC.

The chain is built from TRBV7-2 and TRBJ1-3; D gene uncertain. V gave up 5 bases and J gave up 0 bases, with 23 bases separating them. The CDR3 has 19 residues. From germline, CDR1 is SGHTA and CDR2 FQGNSA. The CDR3 DNA follows: TGTGCCAGCAGCGTAACCACCCCTGGGCTGACGTTCTCTGGAAACACCATATATTTT. Protein product: CASSVTTPGLTFSGNTIYF.

The CDR3 nucleotides read TGTGCCAGTACCCGGGACAGGGGAGTGAACACTGAAGCTTTCTTT. The encoded protein is CASTRDRGVNTEAFF. The chain employs TRBV19 and TRBJ1-1, with TRBD1 matching over 10 bases. Per germline, CDR1 LNHDA and CDR2 SQIVND (reference sequence). After removal of 7 bases from V and 0 bases from J, the junction contained 5 bases not matched to a gene. The CDR3 has 15 amino acids.

The chain recombines TRBV7-8 with TRBJ2-7, with unresolved D. This CDR3 has 13 amino acids. Looked up from germline, CDR1 is SGHVS and CDR2 is FQNEAQ. Between the trimmed V and J ends, which lost 2 bases and 6 bases, there was a span of 11 bases. In DNA form, the CDR3 reads TGTGCCAGCAGCTTATACGCGGCCGCCGAGCAGTACTTC. Translated: CASSLYAAAEQYF.

The chain couples TRBV21-1 to TRBJ1-1; whether TRBD1, the table's D call, matches the DNA was not checked. TRBV21-1 is a pseudogene locus. There are 14 residues in the CDR3. This chain's CDR3 is CASSPRQGITEAFF. CDR3 in DNA: TGTGCCAGCAGCCCCCGACAGGGGATCACTGAAGCTTTCTTT.

The chain couples TRBV9 to TRBJ2-1; the match to TRBD2 covers 9 bases. V was clipped by 6 bases and J by 9 bases; unmatched bases: 7. CDR1 is SGDLS and CDR2 is YYNGEE in the germline V gene. The CDR3 is 13 amino acids. Here the CDR3 reads CASKGGGGREQFF. DNA of the CDR3: TGTGCCAGCAAGGGCGGGGGGGGGCGTGAGCAGTTCTTC. The full variable domain, rest sourced from reference TRBV9 and TRBJ2-1, is DSGVTQTPKHLITATGQRVTLRCSPRSGDLSVYWYQQSLDQGLQFLIQYYNGEERAKGNILERFSAQQFPDLHSELNLSSLELGDSALYFCASKGGGGREQFFGPGTRLTVL.

The CDR3 DNA sequence: TGTGCCAGCAGTCCCGGGACTAGGGGGCCCTACGAGCAGTACTTC. This encodes CASSPGTRGPYEQYF. The chain uses TRBV6-6 and TRBJ2-7, with D perhaps TRBD2 (8 bases). Germline V CDR1 and CDR2: MNHNY, SVGAGI (reference sequence). This CDR3 region has 15 residues. V was pared by 5 bases and J by 2 bases, with 16 bases between.

The V gene is TRBV6-6, the J gene TRBJ2-1, with a tentative D call TRBD2 (6 bases). Germline V gives CDR1 MNHNY, CDR2 SVGAGI (reference sequence). This CDR3 region has 15 residues. Deletions cut 7 bases from V and 8 bases from J, with 21 bases between. CDR3: CASIPVGGARDEQFF. The CDR3 DNA reads TGTGCCAGCATCCCTGTGGGCGGGGCCCGGGATGAGCAGTTCTTC.

This chain uses TRBV7-9 with TRBJ2-7; no clear D. Looked up from germline, CDR1 is SEHNR and CDR2 is FQNEAQ (reference sequence). The length of the CDR3 is 14 residues. The V gene lost 1 base and the J gene lost 1 base, with 8 bases spanning the gap. CDR3 sequence reads: CASSLGVVSYEQYF. CDR3 coding DNA: TGTGCCAGCAGCTTAGGAGTAGTTTCCTACGAGCAGTACTTC.

The genes are TRBV6-6 and TRBJ2-2, with a tentative D call TRBD1 (7 bases). Germline-derived CDR1 and CDR2 are MNHNY and SVGAGI (reference sequence). V was shortened by 7 bases and J by 3 bases, with 18 bases between the two germline ends. The CDR3 runs 16 residues. CDR3: CASTRGWGQYTGELFF. CDR3 nucleotides: TGTGCCAGCACTCGGGGGTGGGGACAGTACACCGGGGAGCTGTTTTTT.